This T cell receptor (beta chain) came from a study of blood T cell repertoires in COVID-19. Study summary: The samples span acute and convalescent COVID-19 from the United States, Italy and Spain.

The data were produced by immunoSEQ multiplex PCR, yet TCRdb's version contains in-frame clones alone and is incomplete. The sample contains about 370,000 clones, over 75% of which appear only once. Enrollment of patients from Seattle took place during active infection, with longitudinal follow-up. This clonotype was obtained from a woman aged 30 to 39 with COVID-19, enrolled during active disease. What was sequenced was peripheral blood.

The DNA for the CDR3 is TGCAGTGCTAGTGCGGCTAGCGGATTCCAAGAGACCCAGTACTTC. It codes for CSASAASGFQETQYF. V is TRBV20-1 and J is TRBJ2-5, with TRBD2 identical over 7 bases. The CDR3 spans 15 residues. Germline lookup yields CDR1 DFQATT and CDR2 SNEGSKA (reference sequence). V shed 3 bases and J 1 base; nucleotides not matched to a gene: 8.